The 21 T cell receptor beta chains presented below share a single source sample, sequenced in a study of CD8 T cells in Susac syndrome. Reverse transcription used about 0.45 to 1 ug RNA and random hexamers. Via MiXCR, TCRdb re-called the immunoSEQ multiplex PCR reads, giving one row per CDR3 protein. The sample consists of some 150,000 distinct CDR3 sequences, around 95% of them appearing once. Sequencing was performed on CD8+ T cells from PBMCs. Every receptor here comes from a human donor with multiple sclerosis.

V gene TRBV13 combines with J gene TRBJ2-3; D is unclear. The CDR3 is 14 residues long. Trimming took 5 bases from V and 1 from J, leaving 10 bases between them. Per the germline V gene, CDR1 is PRHDT and CDR2 is FYEKMQ (reference sequence). CDR3 sequence: CASSPLLGTDTQYF. The CDR3 nucleotides read TGTGCCAGCAGCCCCCTTTTGGGCACAGATACGCAGTATTTT.

This sequence joins TRBV4-1 and TRBJ2-1; tentative D call: TRBD1 (5 bases). The V end lost 0 bases, the J end lost 5 bases, and 11 bases lay between the germline ends. The length of the CDR3 is 15 residues. Germline lookup yields CDR1 MGHRA and CDR2 YSYEKL. CDR3 in amino acids: CASSQDPDSHNEQFF. CDR3 sequence (DNA): TGCGCCAGCAGCCAAGATCCAGACAGTCACAATGAGCAGTTCTTC.

V gene TRBV13 combines with J gene TRBJ1-2; 9 bases agree with TRBD1. Germline trimming cut 0 bases from V and 4 bases from J; bases unmatched to any gene: 6. The CDR3 has 16 residues. Germline V gene sequence: CDR1 PRHDT, CDR2 FYEKMQ (reference sequence). The CDR3 region is CASSLGRGTGPYGYTF. The CDR3 nucleotides are TGTGCCAGCAGCTTAGGTCGGGGGACAGGGCCCTATGGCTACACCTTC.

The chain recombines TRBV3-1 with TRBJ2-1; possibly TRBD2 for D (5 bases). The CDR3 is 17 residues long. The germline V gene encodes CDR1 LGHDT and CDR2 YNNKEL (reference sequence). Between the trimmed V and J ends, which lost 3 bases and 2 bases, there was a span of 17 bases. CDR3: CASSQEGGAFAYNEQFF. The CDR3, as DNA: TGTGCCAGCAGCCAGGAAGGAGGAGCGTTCGCCTACAATGAGCAGTTCTTC.

This chain joins TRBV19 and TRBJ2-3; 8 bases line up with TRBD1. The ends lost 2 bases at V and 5 bases at J; junction bases unmatched: 3. The germline CDR1 and CDR2 sequences are LNHDA and SQIVND (reference sequence). This CDR3 has 14 amino acids. The CDR3 is CASSIRTGQDTQYF. Written as DNA, the CDR3 is TGTGCCAGTAGTATAAGGACAGGGCAAGATACGCAGTATTTT.

The genes are TRBV6-5 and TRBJ1-1, with D uncertain. Germline V gene sequence: CDR1 MNHEY, CDR2 SVGAGI. The length of the CDR3 is 15 residues. V was shortened by 3 bases and J by 1 base, with 12 bases between the two germline ends. The CDR3 spells CASSYRETENTEAFF. CDR3 bases: TGTGCCAGCAGTTATAGGGAGACTGAGAACACTGAAGCTTTCTTT.

The J gene is TRBJ2-5, the V gene TRBV7-9; either TRBD1 or TRBD2 may fit D (5 bases each). CDR3 size: 15 residues. V was clipped by 5 bases and J by 5 bases, with 18 bases between them. The germline V gene has CDR1 SEHNR and CDR2 FQNEAQ (reference sequence). The CDR3 protein is CASSGSSRGKETQYF. Written as DNA, the CDR3 is TGTGCCAGCAGCGGATCCTCCCGGGGCAAGGAGACCCAGTACTTC. Full variable domain (missing parts from reference TRBV7-9 and TRBJ2-5): DTGVSQNPRHKITKRGQNVTFRCDPISEHNRLYWYRQTLGQGPEFLTYFQNEAQLEKSRLLSDRFSAERPKGSFSTLEIQRTEQGDSAMYLCASSGSSRGKETQYFGPGTRLLVL.

The V and J genes are TRBV7-8 and TRBJ2-7, with 7 bases aligning to TRBD2. Germline CDR1 is SGHVS and CDR2 is FQNEAQ. This CDR3 is built from 13 residues. CDR3 DNA sequence: TGTGCGAGTACGAGCGGGGTGGGCTACGAGCAGTACTTC. Its translation is CASTSGVGYEQYF.

The chain uses TRBV9 and TRBJ2-2; 7 nucleotides line up with TRBD2. With 0 bases clipped from V and 0 bases from J, the junction kept 2 bases outside the gene matches. This CDR3 region has 16 residues. CDR1 SGDLS and CDR2 YYNGEE come from the germline V gene. DNA for the CDR3: TGTGCCAGCAGCGTAGGAAGCGGGGCGAACACCGGGGAGCTGTTTTTT. Translated, it gives CASSVGSGANTGELFF.

The chain couples TRBV30 to TRBJ1-2; no clear D gene. The CDR3 has 13 amino acids. The V gene's germline CDR1 is GTSNPN and CDR2 SVGIG (reference sequence). V was clipped by 6 bases and J by 8 bases, with 19 bases between them. The chain's CDR3 is CACEIFGGLGYTF. The CDR3 coding sequence is TGTGCCTGCGAGATATTTGGAGGGCTGGGCTACACCTTC.

The chain links TRBV20-1 to TRBJ2-1; D may be TRBD2 (5 bases). CDR1 and CDR2 (germline): DFQATT, SNEGSKA (reference sequence). The CDR3 covers 15 residues. V lost 0 bases to trimming and J lost 7 bases, with 16 bases between them. The CDR3 sequence is CSARDREGWENEQFF. CDR3 DNA sequence: TGCAGTGCTAGAGATCGCGAGGGCTGGGAAAATGAGCAGTTCTTC.

The chain couples TRBV3-1 to TRBJ2-5; no reliable D call. Looked up from germline, CDR1 is LGHDT and CDR2 is YNNKEL (reference sequence). Trimming removed 1 base from V and 2 bases from J, with 17 bases in between. The CDR3 is 17 amino acids. The CDR3 nucleotides read TGTGCCAGCAGCCAAGGACACGTCAGCCCCCTACAAGAGACCCAGTACTTC. Residues: CASSQGHVSPLQETQYF.

The chain links TRBV18 to TRBJ2-3; 7 positions match TRBD2. This CDR3 comprises 15 residues. Germline V gives CDR1 KGHSH, CDR2 LQKENI. V lost 3 bases to trimming and J lost 7 bases; unmatched junction nucleotides: 10. DNA for the CDR3: TGTGCCAGCTCACCGACCGGGACTAATGTTAATACGCAGTATTTT. Translation gives CASSPTGTNVNTQYF.

V usage is TRBV7-9 and J usage is TRBJ2-7; D unclear. V was trimmed by 1 base and J by 6 bases, leaving 4 bases between them. This CDR3 spans 11 amino acids. Looked up from germline, CDR1 is SEHNR and CDR2 is FQNEAQ (reference sequence). The CDR3 reads CASSLVSEQYV. Written as DNA, the CDR3 is TGTGCCAGCAGCTTAGTATCCGAGCAGTACGTC.

The chain is built from TRBV19 and TRBJ1-6; D unresolved. In germline, CDR1 is LNHDA, CDR2 SQIVND (reference sequence). V was shortened by 3 bases and J by 6 bases, with 9 bases between the two germline ends. The CDR3 contains 14 residues. The CDR3 loop is CASSIFGTNSPLHF. For the CDR3, the DNA is TGTGCCAGTAGTATCTTTGGCACTAATTCACCCCTCCACTTT. The full variable domain, in which reference TRBV19 and TRBJ1-6 provide the parts outside the CDR3, is DGGITQSPKYLFRKEGQNVTLSCEQNLNHDAMYWYRQDPGQGLRLIYYSQIVNDFQKGDIAEGYSVSREKKESFPLTVTSAQKNPTAFYLCASSIFGTNSPLHFGNGTRLTVT.

V usage is TRBV11-2 and J usage is TRBJ2-1, with 7 positions matching TRBD1. This CDR3 comprises 14 residues. CDR1 SGHAT and CDR2 FQNNGV come from the germline V gene. Trimming removed 5 bases from V and 9 bases from J; junction bases left unmatched: 10. The CDR3 spells CASSPGTALREQFF. The DNA of the CDR3 is TGTGCCAGCAGCCCAGGGACAGCGCTCCGTGAGCAGTTCTTC.

V is TRBV9 and J is TRBJ2-7, with TRBD1 identical over 7 bases. Germline V gene sequence: CDR1 SGDLS, CDR2 YYNGEE. The J segment lost 6 bases and the V segment lost 5 bases, leaving 5 bases of the junction unmatched. The CDR3 loop spans 12 amino acids. CDR3 DNA sequence: TGTGCCAGCAGTGACAGGGAAGGCGAGCAGTACTTC. Protein product: CASSDREGEQYF.

The rearrangement uses TRBV29-1 and TRBJ1-2; 10 bases fit TRBD1. Unmatched junction bases numbered 12, after V lost 3 bases and J lost 2 bases. CDR3 length: 17 residues. Germline CDR1 is SQVTM and CDR2 is ANQGSEA. Here the CDR3 DNA reads TGCAGCGTTGACGGATTCGGGACAGGGGATGGAAACTATGGCTACACCTTC. It is translated as CSVDGFGTGDGNYGYTF.

The CDR3 DNA sequence: TGTGCCAGCAGCTCCCTCGGGACCTACGAGCAGTACTTC. It specifies CASSSLGTYEQYF. The gene calls are TRBV11-2 and TRBJ2-7, with a tentative D call TRBD2 (5 bases). The germline V gene has CDR1 SGHAT and CDR2 FQNNGV. V gave up 4 bases and J gave up 2 bases, with 9 bases separating them. The CDR3 has 13 amino acids.

The chain recombines TRBV29-1 with TRBJ2-2; either TRBD1 or TRBD2 may supply D (5 bases each). Germline loops: CDR1 SQVTM, CDR2 ANQGSEA. The V and J ends lost 7 bases and 7 bases respectively, with 16 bases between them. CDR3 length equals 13 residues. This chain's CDR3 is CSGGTAGGGELFF. In nucleotides, the CDR3 is TGCAGCGGGGGGACGGCCGGTGGCGGGGAGCTGTTTTTT.

The rearrangement links TRBV29-1 to TRBJ1-1; 11 bases fit TRBD1. Germline V gene sequence: CDR1 SQVTM, CDR2 ANQGSEA. The CDR3 is 16 amino acids. Unmatched junction bases numbered 11, after V lost 7 bases and J lost 1 base. CDR3 coding DNA: TGCAGCGCCGGCGGACAGGGGGCTTCTCCGAACACTGAAGCTTTCTTT. This sequence encodes CSAGGQGASPNTEAFF.